This TCR beta chain stems from a study of T cells in Graves' hyperthyroidism and ophthalmopathy. RNA transcripts were the template for amplifying TCR beta CDR3 regions. TCR CDR3 regions were first amplified by RT-PCR with HTBI primers. Via MiXCR, TCRdb re-called the multiplex PCR reads, giving one row per CDR3 protein. The sample has around 440,000 distinct CDR3 sequences; 15% to 19% are singletons. The TCR comes from a woman under 30 with Graves' hyperthyroidism. Sequencing was done on a sample of blood.

CDR3: CASRDRDRVKTQYF. The CDR3, as DNA: TGTGCCAGCAGGGACCGGGACAGGGTAAAGACCCAGTACTTC. V and J are TRBV3-1 and TRBJ2-5; 9 positions agree with TRBD1. CDR1 is LGHDT and CDR2 is YNNKEL in the germline V gene (reference sequence). This CDR3 contains 14 residues. The junction had 8 bases not matched to a gene; V was cut back by 6 bases and J by 6 bases.